The clone carrying this T cell receptor (beta chain) was seen once. As yet, its antigen is unknown. One end of the junction does not line up with germline, which may come from a read error. Libraries were prepared by immunoSEQ multiplex PCR; TCRdb keeps only in-frame clonotypes and omits some of them. Seen here are about 77,000 clones, around 78% observed once, and the top ten hold about 2.5%. Time point reported: blood 4 weeks post-SBRT, at nephrectomy. Treatment reported: 15 Gy SBRT to primary tumor, nephrectomy 4 weeks later. Radiation-treated patients gave blood at baseline, week 2 and week 4. The tumor was a clear cell renal cell carcinoma. This CDR3 has 14 residues. Per the germline V gene, CDR1 is SNHLY and CDR2 is FYNNEI. This specimen belongs to a study of radiation and T cells in renal cell carcinoma. General study points: Pretreatment tumor biopsies were lacking, so baseline clonotypes are unknown. From baseline, blood top tumor clonotypes peaked at 2 weeks post-radiation.

Sequencing used blood, obtained from a patient whose treatment included radiotherapy and nephrectomy. This clonotype was sampled from a woman in her fifties or sixties with renal cell carcinoma. V is TRBV2 and J is TRBJ1-1; D uncertain. This CDR3 reads CVSSLTRRSTEAFF. In nucleotides, the CDR3 is TGTGTCAGCAGTTTGACGCGCAGGAGCACTGAAGCTTTCTTT. Full variable domain (outside the CDR3, taken from reference TRBV2 and TRBJ1-1): EPEVTQTPSHQVTQMGQEVILRCVPISNHLYFYWYRQILGQKVEFLVSFYNNEISEKSEIFDDQFSVERPDGSNFTLKIRSTKLEDSAMYFCVSSLTRRSTEAFFGQGTRLTVV.